A single sample is the source of the 18 T cell receptor beta chains below, sequenced in a study of cytomegalovirus exposure and HLA in healthy donors. Profiling relied on immunoSEQ multiplex PCR, and the TCRdb table lists in-frame clones only, not all of them. This table has roughly 150,000 clones, more than 85% appearing once. The sequencing sample was made of PBMCs. The receptors come from a man between 18 and 35 years old in good health and CMV-seropositive.

The V gene is TRBV6-1, the J gene TRBJ1-3; tentatively, D is TRBD1 (6 bases). This CDR3 comprises 15 residues. Trimming pared 5 bases from V and 2 bases from J, leaving 13 bases between. CDR1 is MNHNS, CDR2 SASEGT, per germline. The CDR3 DNA sequence: TGTGCCAGCAGTCAAGGACAGTCCCCTGGAAACACCATATATTTT. Its translation is CASSQGQSPGNTIYF.

The chain combines TRBV6-1 with TRBJ2-2; 9 nucleotides line up with TRBD1. V gave up 6 bases and J gave up 5 bases; unmatched junction bases: 4. CDR3 length: 14 residues. Germline-derived CDR1 and CDR2 are MNHNS and SASEGT. CDR3 residues: CASRGQGQTGELFF. The CDR3 DNA reads as TGTGCCAGCAGGGGACAGGGTCAAACCGGGGAGCTGTTTTTT.

The chain is built from TRBV11-3 and TRBJ2-1, with D hard to call. CDR3 length: 13 amino acids. The germline gives CDR1 SGHNT, CDR2 YENEEA. Trimming removed 6 bases at V and 10 bases at J, with 16 bases between. CDR3 amino acids: CASRVDADLEQFF. CDR3 DNA sequence: TGTGCCAGCAGAGTAGATGCGGATTTGGAGCAGTTCTTC.

The rearrangement uses TRBV19 and TRBJ1-5; the match to TRBD1 covers 11 bases. The CDR3 is 16 residues long. Germline V gives CDR1 LNHDA, CDR2 SQIVND (reference sequence). V trimming: 5 bases; J trimming: 6 bases; junction bases outside the gene matches: 9. CDR3 sequence: CASSLWTGGVGQPQHF. CDR3 nucleotide sequence: TGTGCCAGTAGTCTCTGGACAGGGGGCGTGGGTCAGCCCCAGCATTTT.

The rearrangement links TRBV11-2 to TRBJ2-7; D remains unclear. Trimming cost V 4 bases and J 12 bases, with 13 bases left between them. CDR3 size: 11 residues. The germline gives CDR1 SGHAT, CDR2 FQNNGV. CDR3 region: CASSSADGRYF. In DNA, the CDR3 is TGTGCCAGCAGCTCCGCCGATGGGCGGTACTTC.

V usage is TRBV19 and J usage is TRBJ2-7; D possibly corresponds to TRBD1 (6 bases). With 4 bases removed from V and 4 bases from J, the gap between germline ends came to 8 bases. CDR1 and CDR2 from the germline V gene are LNHDA and SQIVND (reference sequence). This CDR3 contains 12 residues. CDR3 loop: CASSKTGYEQYF. In DNA form, the CDR3 reads TGTGCCAGTAGTAAAACAGGGTACGAGCAGTACTTC.

This chain joins TRBV29-1 and TRBJ2-1; 7 positions match TRBD1. The CDR3 has 13 amino acids. V lost 7 bases to trimming and J lost 0 bases; unmatched junction nucleotides: 3. CDR1 and CDR2 from the germline V gene are SQVTM and ANQGSEA. The CDR3 DNA is TGCAGCGGTGGGACAGTCTCCTACAATGAGCAGTTCTTC. This sequence encodes CSGGTVSYNEQFF.

The V call is TRBV9, the J call TRBJ2-3; tentatively, D is TRBD2 (7 bases). CDR3 length: 14 amino acids. Trimming cost V 4 bases and J 5 bases, with 14 bases left between them. Germline V lookup: CDR1 SGDLS, CDR2 YYNGEE. The CDR3 sequence: CASSPRGAQDTQYF. DNA for the CDR3: TGTGCCAGCAGCCCTCGGGGGGCCCAAGATACGCAGTATTTT.

This clone was recorded at least ten times. V usage is TRBV5-6 and J usage is TRBJ2-3; 11 bases agree with TRBD2. V shed 0 bases and J 2 bases; nucleotides not matched to a gene: 5. Germline V gene data show CDR1 as SGHDT and CDR2 as YYEEEE. This CDR3 comprises 17 residues. Here the CDR3 DNA reads TGTGCCAGCAGCTTGGGTCCTAGCGGGAGGATCACAGATACGCAGTATTTT. This translates into CASSLGPSGRITDTQYF.

The rearrangement joins TRBV14 to TRBJ2-5, with TRBD1 as a possible D gene (6 bases). The V end was cut by 4 bases, the J end by 7 bases, with 22 bases between. CDR3 length equals 16 residues. Germline values: CDR1 SGHDN, CDR2 FVKESK. In DNA form, the CDR3 reads TGTGCCAGCAGCCTACGGACAGAGCTCGCGCAGGGGACCCAGTACTTC. Translating it yields CASSLRTELAQGTQYF.

The chain combines TRBV4-1 with TRBJ2-1, with D possibly being TRBD2 (6 bases). Germline loops: CDR1 MGHRA, CDR2 YSYEKL. Between the trimmed V and J ends, which lost 3 bases and 1 base, there was a span of 16 bases. There are 17 residues in the CDR3. The CDR3 nucleotides read TGCGCCAGCAGCCACGGATTTCAACGGGAGTCCTACAATGAGCAGTTCTTC. It translates to CASSHGFQRESYNEQFF.

This rearrangement joins TRBV29-1 to TRBJ2-1; D gene unclear. The V and J ends lost 4 bases and 3 bases respectively, with 13 bases between them. This CDR3 is 14 amino acids long. The germline V gene has CDR1 SQVTM and CDR2 ANQGSEA. The chain's CDR3 is CSVGGRAYYNEQFF. The CDR3 DNA reads TGCAGCGTTGGTGGGCGCGCCTACTACAATGAGCAGTTCTTC.

The V and J genes are TRBV10-1 and TRBJ1-1; D is possibly TRBD1 (5 bases). This CDR3 is 14 amino acids long. Germline-derived CDR1 and CDR2 are WNHNN and SYGVQD (reference sequence). V lost 4 bases and J lost 1, with 10 bases in between. CDR3 in amino acids: CASSVDSSNTEAFF. CDR3 nucleotide sequence: TGCGCCAGCAGTGTAGACAGCTCGAACACTGAAGCTTTCTTT.

The CDR3 nucleotides are TGTGCCAGCAGCCAAGAGTGGGACAGGGATAACAATGAGCAGTTCTTC. It encodes CASSQEWDRDNNEQFF. V gene TRBV4-2 combines with J gene TRBJ2-1; 9 nucleotides line up with TRBD1. V shed 0 bases and J 5 bases; nucleotides not matched to a gene: 5. The germline gives CDR1 LGHNA, CDR2 YNFKEQ. The CDR3 is 16 residues long.

V is TRBV6-1 and J is TRBJ1-2; TRBD1 is a possible D gene (6 bases). V was shortened by 8 bases and J by 3 bases, with 13 bases between the two germline ends. Germline V gene data show CDR1 as MNHNS and CDR2 as SASEGT. The CDR3 sequence is 13 residues long. This chain's CDR3 is CASELDRDYGYTF. DNA of the CDR3: TGTGCCAGCGAGTTGGACAGAGACTATGGCTACACCTTC.

V and J are TRBV19 and TRBJ2-7, with 10 nucleotides matching TRBD1. After removal of 4 bases from V and 1 base from J, the junction contained 7 bases not matched to a gene. The CDR3 has 16 amino acids. The germline V gene encodes CDR1 LNHDA and CDR2 SQIVND (reference sequence). The CDR3 is CASSKLGTGDSYEQYF. The CDR3 bases are TGTGCCAGTAGTAAACTGGGGACAGGGGATTCCTACGAGCAGTACTTC.

The chain couples TRBV7-6 to TRBJ1-5; no definite D call. V lost 1 base to trimming and J lost 2 bases, with 6 bases between them. The CDR3 is 14 amino acids. CDR1 and CDR2 from the germline V gene are SGHVS and FNYEAQ. The DNA of the CDR3 is TGTGCCAGCAGCTTAGTGCCAGGCAATCAGCCCCAGCATTTT. Its translation is CASSLVPGNQPQHF.

CDR3 in DNA: TGCAGCGTTGCACAGGGGCGATTCTATGGCTACACCTTC. It yields the protein CSVAQGRFYGYTF. The chain has TRBV29-1 and TRBJ1-2; 7 nucleotides match TRBD1. The V segment lost 4 bases and the J segment 4 bases; nucleotides outside the gene matches: 6. CDR1 and CDR2 from the germline V gene are SQVTM and ANQGSEA. The CDR3 contains 13 residues. Together with reference TRBV29-1 and TRBJ1-2, the CDR3 gives the full variable domain: SAVISQKPSRDICQRGTSLTIQCQVDSQVTMMFWYRQQPGQSLTLIATANQGSEATYESGFVIDKFPISRPNLTFSTLTVSNMSPEDSSIYLCSVAQGRFYGYTFGSGTRLTVV.